A selection of T cell receptor beta chains follows, all from one sample in a study of T cells after somatic rescue of genetic block. Generated by immunoSEQ multiplex PCR, the TCRdb table keeps only in-frame clones and is missing some. The repertoire has more than 12,000 clones, around 70% of them found once; the top ten carry 14%. The sample comprised peripheral blood mononuclear cells (PBMCs). These receptors all come from a boy between 10 and 17 years old. Each CDR3 is given with its conserved first and last residue. Each record gives: D gene, clone size, V gene, J gene, CDR3 protein, CDR3 DNA. The D gene is left open where the match is weak. A row's size may be missing; if present it is once, few, many or a size class.

d_gene: .
abundance: .
v_gene: TRBV30
j_gene: TRBJ1-5
CDR3aa: CAYSLAFNQPQHF
CDR3nt: TGTGCCTATTCGCTAGCCTTCAATCAGCCCCAGCATTTT

d_gene: TRBD1
abundance: .
v_gene: TRBV28
j_gene: TRBJ1-2
CDR3aa: CASSLTGTGNRHHGYTF
CDR3nt: TGTGCCAGCAGTTTAACCGGGACAGGGAACCGACATCATGGCTACACCTTC

d_gene: .
abundance: .
v_gene: TRBV7-3
j_gene: TRBJ1-1
CDR3aa: CASSSLTGPTEAFF
CDR3nt: TGTGCCAGCAGCTCCCTGACAGGACCCACTGAAGCTTTCTTT

d_gene: .
abundance: few
v_gene: TRBV9
j_gene: TRBJ1-5
CDR3aa: CASSVGPPSWNQPQHF
CDR3nt: TGTGCCAGCAGCGTAGGCCCGCCATCATGGAATCAGCCCCAGCATTTT

d_gene: .
abundance: .
v_gene: TRBV18
j_gene: TRBJ2-1
CDR3aa: CASSIWWDHTYNEQFF
CDR3nt: TGTGCCAGCTCAATTTGGTGGGATCATACCTACAATGAGCAGTTCTTC

d_gene: .
abundance: .
v_gene: TRBV28
j_gene: TRBJ2-7
CDR3aa: CASSGPPDEQYF
CDR3nt: TGTGCCAGCAGTGGTCCCCCCGACGAGCAGTACTTC

d_gene: .
abundance: medium-sized
v_gene: TRBV6-6
j_gene: TRBJ1-3
CDR3aa: CASSYGGKSGNTIYF
CDR3nt: TGTGCCAGCAGTTACGGGGGGAAGAGTGGAAACACCATATATTTT

d_gene: .
abundance: once
v_gene: TRBV30
j_gene: TRBJ1-2
CDR3aa: CAWSVGIPGALYGYTF
CDR3nt: TGTGCCTGGAGTGTAGGGATACCGGGAGCCCTCTATGGCTACACCTTC

d_gene: TRBD1
abundance: .
v_gene: TRBV5-1
j_gene: TRBJ2-1
CDR3aa: CASSRQGWGNNEQFF
CDR3nt: TGCGCCAGCAGCCGACAGGGATGGGGCAATAATGAGCAGTTCTTC

d_gene: TRBD1
abundance: .
v_gene: TRBV19
j_gene: TRBJ2-7
CDR3aa: CASSISSRTGAYEQYF
CDR3nt: TGTGCCAGTAGTATTTCCTCCAGGACAGGGGCCTACGAGCAGTACTTC

d_gene: TRBD1
abundance: .
v_gene: TRBV9
j_gene: TRBJ2-7
CDR3aa: CASSVGVWTGAYEQYF
CDR3nt: TGTGCCAGCAGCGTAGGGGTATGGACAGGGGCCTACGAGCAGTACTTC

d_gene: .
abundance: .
v_gene: TRBV30
j_gene: TRBJ2-3
CDR3aa: CAWSLGRGVGNTDTQYF
CDR3nt: TGTGCCTGGAGCTTGGGGCGGGGAGTTGGGAACACAGATACGCAGTATTTT

d_gene: TRBD1
abundance: .
v_gene: TRBV18
j_gene: TRBJ2-2
CDR3aa: CASSPGTGGLVDTGELFF
CDR3nt: TGTGCCAGCTCACCAGGGACAGGGGGCCTGGTTGACACCGGGGAGCTGTTTTTT

d_gene: TRBD1
abundance: .
v_gene: TRBV10-1
j_gene: TRBJ1-6
CDR3aa: CASSESRDRGARHNSPLHF
CDR3nt: TGCGCCAGCAGTGAGTCAAGGGACAGGGGAGCGCGACATAATTCACCCCTCCACTTT

d_gene: .
abundance: .
v_gene: TRBV18
j_gene: TRBJ1-1
CDR3aa: CASSLSLMNTEAFF
CDR3nt: TGTGCCAGCTCACTTAGTTTAATGAACACTGAAGCTTTCTTT

d_gene: .
abundance: few
v_gene: TRBV21-1
j_gene: TRBJ2-7
CDR3aa: CASSKAHRGTGVESSYEQYF
CDR3nt: TGTGCCAGCAGCAAAGCCCACCGGGGGACAGGGGTAGAAAGCTCCTACGAGCAGTACTTC

d_gene: .
abundance: .
v_gene: TRBV6-5
j_gene: TRBJ1-3
CDR3aa: CASISSATSGNTIYF
CDR3nt: TGTGCCAGCATTTCTTCAGCGACCTCTGGAAACACCATATATTTT

d_gene: TRBD1
abundance: .
v_gene: TRBV5-1
j_gene: TRBJ1-1
CDR3aa: CASSGQTGLDTEAFF
CDR3nt: TGCGCCAGCAGCGGGCAGACAGGGTTGGACACTGAAGCTTTCTTT

d_gene: .
abundance: .
v_gene: TRBV7-3
j_gene: TRBJ2-5
CDR3aa: CASSLTKGETQYF
CDR3nt: TGTGCCAGCAGCTTAACCAAGGGGGAGACCCAGTACTTC

d_gene: .
abundance: once
v_gene: TRBV15
j_gene: TRBJ1-1
CDR3aa: CATSRGMMGSTEAFF
CDR3nt: TGTGCCACCAGCAGAGGGATGATGGGGAGCACTGAAGCTTTCTTT

d_gene: TRBD1
abundance: .
v_gene: TRBV6-1
j_gene: TRBJ1-1
CDR3aa: CASSASGGGDTEAFF
CDR3nt: TGTGCCAGCAGTGCGTCAGGGGGCGGTGACACTGAAGCTTTCTTT

d_gene: TRBD1
abundance: .
v_gene: TRBV19
j_gene: TRBJ1-1
CDR3aa: CASKRDRGASMNTEAFF
CDR3nt: TGTGCCAGTAAAAGGGACAGGGGGGCTTCGATGAACACTGAAGCTTTCTTT

d_gene: .
abundance: .
v_gene: TRBV7-9
j_gene: TRBJ2-3
CDR3aa: CASSFTGRLDTQYF
CDR3nt: TGTGCCAGCAGCTTTACCGGGAGATTAGATACGCAGTATTTT

d_gene: .
abundance: .
v_gene: TRBV5-4
j_gene: TRBJ2-7
CDR3aa: CASSQGGTGLLYEQYF
CDR3nt: TGTGCCAGCAGCCAGGGAGGGACAGGCCTCCTCTACGAGCAGTACTTC

d_gene: .
abundance: medium-sized
v_gene: TRBV5-6
j_gene: TRBJ2-5
CDR3aa: CASSLGTTETQYF
CDR3nt: TGTGCCAGCAGCTTGGGGACCACTGAGACCCAGTACTTC

d_gene: .
abundance: .
v_gene: TRBV28
j_gene: TRBJ1-2
CDR3aa: CASSPPWGANYGYTF
CDR3nt: TGTGCCAGCAGCCCCCCATGGGGAGCTAACTATGGCTACACCTTC

d_gene: .
abundance: .
v_gene: TRBV6-6
j_gene: TRBJ1-1
CDR3aa: CASSYTVRAVTEAFF
CDR3nt: TGTGCCAGCAGTTACACGGTCAGGGCTGTCACTGAAGCTTTCTTT

d_gene: TRBD1
abundance: .
v_gene: TRBV5-1
j_gene: TRBJ2-7
CDR3aa: CASSWRTGTSYEQYF
CDR3nt: TGCGCCAGCAGCTGGCGGACAGGGACGAGCTACGAGCAGTACTTC

d_gene: .
abundance: few
v_gene: TRBV9
j_gene: TRBJ1-2
CDR3aa: CASSTPATARRGYTF
CDR3nt: TGTGCCAGCAGCACACCTGCGACAGCCAGGAGAGGCTACACCTTC

d_gene: TRBD2
abundance: .
v_gene: TRBV11-2
j_gene: TRBJ2-5
CDR3aa: CASSLDIGTSETQYF
CDR3nt: TGTGCCAGCAGCTTAGATATAGGGACTAGCGAGACCCAGTACTTC